Here is one TCR beta chain with its context. The data are from a study of CD8 T cells in Susac syndrome. Random hexamers were used to reverse transcribe the RNA input (roughly 0.5 to 1 ug). From the immunoSEQ multiplex PCR reads, TCRdb called clonotypes with MiXCR, one entry per CDR3 protein. Among over 350,000 distinct CDR3 sequences, 85% were seen once, and the ten largest hold approximately 0.11%. The germline gives CDR1 SGHRS, CDR2 YFSETQ. The CDR3 has 12 residues. V was clipped by 5 bases and J by 9 bases, with 11 bases between them. Sequences were obtained from CD8+ T cells from PBMCs. The V and J genes are TRBV5-1 and TRBJ2-2; a possible D gene is TRBD1 (5 bases). The source of this sequence is a human donor with multiple sclerosis. The CDR3 DNA is TGCGCCAGCAGTCATCAGGGATGGGAGCTGTTTTTT. Translating it yields CASSHQGWELFF.